This TCR beta chain was captured by sequencing in a study of cytomegalovirus exposure and HLA in healthy donors. PCR employed 60 Vbeta and 13 Jbeta primers. The data were produced by immunoSEQ multiplex PCR, yet TCRdb's version contains in-frame clones alone and is incomplete. The table lists 150,000 to 200,000 clones, about four fifths of them singletons. Trimming took 4 bases from V and 0 from J, leaving 13 bases between them. Germline V gene data show CDR1 as LNHDA and CDR2 as SQIVND (reference sequence). The CDR3 is made up of 16 amino acids. Sequencing was done on a sample of PBMCs. This sequence was found in a young woman in good health and CMV-seropositive. The chain has TRBV19 and TRBJ2-1, with a tentative D call TRBD2 (5 bases). As DNA, the CDR3 is TGTGCCAGTAGTACCATAGCGCCCAGCTCCTACAATGAGCAGTTCTTC. Its translation is CASSTIAPSSYNEQFF. The entire variable domain, with the rest obtained from reference TRBV19 and TRBJ2-1, is as follows: DGGITQSPKYLFRKEGQNVTLSCEQNLNHDAMYWYRQDPGQGLRLIYYSQIVNDFQKGDIAEGYSVSREKKESFPLTVTSAQKNPTAFYLCASSTIAPSSYNEQFFGPGTRLTVL.